This T cell receptor (beta chain) was retrieved from a study of blood T cell repertoires in COVID-19. Study as a whole: The cDNA or gDNA used as material had been derived from T cells, B-cell-depleted T cells, or PBMCs.

J gave up 6 bases and V 2 bases, and 2 bases lay outside the gene matches. Germline V gene data show CDR1 as SGHRS and CDR2 as YFSETQ. The CDR3 length is 15 residues. The protocol was immunoSEQ multiplex PCR, while the TCRdb copy is restricted to in-frame clones and leaves out a portion. The table records about 60,000 clones, approximately 88% of them present only once. The genes are TRBV5-1 and TRBJ2-2; the match to TRBD1 covers 12 bases. The TCR comes from a man aged 55 to 70 with COVID-19, enrolled during active disease. Sequenced: peripheral blood. The CDR3 loop reads CASSLGTGGSGELFF. DNA of the CDR3: TGCGCCAGCAGCTTAGGGACAGGGGGCTCCGGGGAGCTGTTTTTT.